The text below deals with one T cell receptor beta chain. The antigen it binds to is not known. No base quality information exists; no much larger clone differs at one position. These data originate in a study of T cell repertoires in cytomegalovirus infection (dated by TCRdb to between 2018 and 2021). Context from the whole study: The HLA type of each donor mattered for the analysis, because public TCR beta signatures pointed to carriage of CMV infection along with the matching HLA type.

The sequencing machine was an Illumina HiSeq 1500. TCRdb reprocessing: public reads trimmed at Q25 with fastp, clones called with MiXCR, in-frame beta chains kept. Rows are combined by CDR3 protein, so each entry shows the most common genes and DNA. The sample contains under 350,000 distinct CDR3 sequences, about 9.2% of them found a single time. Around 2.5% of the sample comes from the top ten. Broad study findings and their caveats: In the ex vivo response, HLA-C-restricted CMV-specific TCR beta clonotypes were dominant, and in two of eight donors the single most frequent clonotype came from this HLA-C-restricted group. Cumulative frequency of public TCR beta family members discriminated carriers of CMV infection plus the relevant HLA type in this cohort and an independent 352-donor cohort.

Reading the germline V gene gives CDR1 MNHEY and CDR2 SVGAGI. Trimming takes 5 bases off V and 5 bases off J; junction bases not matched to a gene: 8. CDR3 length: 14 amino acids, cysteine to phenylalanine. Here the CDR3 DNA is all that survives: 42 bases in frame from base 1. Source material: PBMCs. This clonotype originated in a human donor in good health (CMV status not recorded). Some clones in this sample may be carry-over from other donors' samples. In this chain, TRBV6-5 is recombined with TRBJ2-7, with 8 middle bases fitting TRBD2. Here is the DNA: TGTGCCAGCAGTCCTCAGACAGCGGGAGACGAGCAGTACTTC. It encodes CASSPQTAGDEQYF.